The 16 T cell receptor beta chains reported below all come from one sample, sequenced in a study of blood T cell repertoires in COVID-19 (TCRdb year 2020). The protocol used for the library was the immunoSEQ multiplex PCR assay. Imported from immuneACCESS, the table was reduced by TCRdb to in-frame sequences with V and J called. These copies leave out some clones; in studies compared against another copy, an unresolved V gene accounts for under half, and the cause of the remainder is not known. The sample table shows about 270,000 clones, and 85% to 90% are seen once. Jointly, the top ten make up approximately 4% of the sample. Sequenced: PBMCs or T cells enriched from blood (not recorded which). Receptor source: a woman between 25 and 40 years old with acute COVID-19.

The rearrangement links TRBV10-3 to TRBJ1-4; 8 nucleotides match TRBD1. Trimming at V came to 3 bases and at J to 6 bases, leaving 6 bases not matched to a gene. CDR1 and CDR2 (germline): ENHRY, SYGVKD. The CDR3 extends over 15 amino acids. The CDR3 DNA is TGTGCCATCAGTGAAGTAGGACAGGGATATGAAAAACTGTTTTTT. Protein sequence: CAISEVGQGYEKLFF.

The chain recombines TRBV28 with TRBJ2-3; 9 bases fit TRBD2. Trimming at V came to 2 bases and at J to 2 bases, leaving 2 bases not matched to a gene. Germline V gives CDR1 MDHEN, CDR2 SYDVKM. The CDR3 is 15 amino acids. The DNA for the CDR3 is TGTGCCAGCAGTTTACTAGCGGGATTCACAGATACGCAGTATTTT. This translates into CASSLLAGFTDTQYF.

The V gene is TRBV11-2, the J gene TRBJ2-7; 7 bases align to TRBD1. V trimming: 1 base; J trimming: 3 bases; junction bases outside the gene matches: 6. Germline-derived CDR1 and CDR2 are SGHAT and FQNNGV. CDR3 length equals 15 residues. CDR3: CASSLGYGTDYEQYF. The CDR3 region has the DNA TGTGCCAGCAGCTTAGGGTATGGGACAGACTACGAGCAGTACTTC.

The V call is TRBV3-1 (or the pseudogene TRBV3-2), the J call TRBJ2-2, with 7 bases lining up with TRBD2. The CDR3 is 17 residues long. From germline, CDR1 is LGHDT and CDR2 YNNKEL (reference sequence). The trim removed 0 bases at V and 4 bases at J, leaving 8 bases unmatched. The CDR3 loop reads CASSQDAGLESTGELFF. The CDR3 bases are TGTGCCAGCAGCCAAGATGCCGGACTAGAATCCACCGGGGAGCTGTTTTTT.

This rearrangement joins TRBV28 to TRBJ1-5; perhaps TRBD1 as D (6 bases). Germline lookup yields CDR1 MDHEN and CDR2 SYDVKM. The CDR3 runs to 16 residues. V lost 1 base to trimming and J lost 0 bases, with 10 bases between them. The DNA of the CDR3 is TGTGCCAGCAGTTTATTACAGGGCCCTAGCAATCAGCCCCAGCATTTT. This codes for CASSLLQGPSNQPQHF.

This clone was counted only a few times. This chain joins TRBV3-1 (or the pseudogene TRBV3-2) and TRBJ2-2; no clear D. CDR1 is LGHDT and CDR2 is YNNKEL in the germline V gene (reference sequence). The V end was cut by 4 bases, the J end by 3 bases, with 6 bases between. The CDR3 spans 13 residues. Here the CDR3 reads CASSLADTGELFF. Written as DNA, the CDR3 is TGTGCCAGCAGCCTGGCGGACACCGGGGAGCTGTTTTTT.

J is TRBJ1-6 and V is TRBV16; the match to TRBD1 covers 10 bases. Germline CDR1 is KGHSY and CDR2 is FQNENV. V trimming: 3 bases; J trimming: 8 bases; junction bases outside the gene matches: 7. CDR3 length equals 16 residues. CDR3 sequence: CASSQPGTGADSPLHF. Here the CDR3 DNA reads TGTGCCAGCAGCCAGCCCGGGACAGGGGCTGATTCACCCCTCCACTTT.

The chain joins TRBV27 to TRBJ1-2; 9 bases agree with TRBD1. Trimming at V came to 5 bases and at J to 0 bases, leaving 7 bases not matched to a gene. This CDR3 is 16 amino acids long. Germline loops: CDR1 MNHEY, CDR2 SMNVEV (reference sequence). CDR3 loop: CASSQDRGKANYGYTF. CDR3 bases: TGTGCCAGCAGTCAAGACAGGGGGAAAGCTAACTATGGCTACACCTTC.

The V call is TRBV24-1, the J call TRBJ2-1, with TRBD2 as a possible D gene (5 bases). CDR1 and CDR2 (germline): KGHDR, SFDVKD. The CDR3 is made up of 13 amino acids. Trimming took off 5 bases at V and 2 bases at J, with 6 bases between the two ends. CDR3 DNA: TGTGCCACCAGTGCCGGGGCCTACAATGAGCAGTTCTTC. Its translation: CATSAGAYNEQFF.

The chain employs TRBV5-4 and TRBJ2-7, with 9 bases fitting TRBD1. In germline, CDR1 is SGHNT, CDR2 YYREEE (reference sequence). This CDR3 is built from 13 residues. The trim removed 4 bases at V and 5 bases at J, leaving 4 bases unmatched. The CDR3 here is CASSPTGGHEQYF. The CDR3, as DNA: TGTGCCAGCAGCCCAACAGGGGGCCACGAGCAGTACTTC.

V is TRBV28 and J is TRBJ1-2; no clear D. Trimming removed 3 bases at V and 8 bases at J, with 16 bases between. Germline V lookup: CDR1 MDHEN, CDR2 SYDVKM. The CDR3 consists of 14 residues. The DNA for the CDR3 is TGTGCCAGCAGTTTCCCAAACTTCCGACTAGGCTACACCTTC. Translated: CASSFPNFRLGYTF.

The V call is TRBV6-5, the J call TRBJ1-5; a possible D gene is TRBD1 (6 bases). CDR3 length equals 14 residues. V lost 6 bases and J 1 base, leaving 10 bases between the germline ends. Per germline, CDR1 MNHEY and CDR2 SVGAGI. CDR3 in DNA: TGTGCCAGCAGCCTCGGACAGAGCAATCAGCCCCAGCATTTT. Its translation: CASSLGQSNQPQHF.

The V call is TRBV3-1 (or the pseudogene TRBV3-2), the J call TRBJ2-4; TRBD1 might be the D (6 bases). Trimming left V 5 bases short and J 6 bases short, with 14 bases between. CDR1 is LGHDT, CDR2 YNNKEL, per germline (reference sequence). The CDR3 is 14 amino acids. CDR3 in amino acids: CASSTQGPLNIQYF. The CDR3 DNA reads as TGTGCCAGCAGCACGCAGGGGCCGTTAAACATTCAGTACTTC.

The chain recombines TRBV5-4 with TRBJ1-3; D is undetermined. V lost 0 bases to trimming and J lost 1 base, with 17 bases between them. Germline CDR1 SGHNT, CDR2 YYREEE (reference sequence). The CDR3 covers 18 residues. CDR3 in DNA: TGTGCCAGCAGCTTGGAACCCGTCCGAGGGTCGTCTGGAAACACCATATATTTT. It translates to CASSLEPVRGSSGNTIYF.

The rearrangement joins TRBV7-9 to TRBJ2-3; D call uncertain. CDR1 is SEHNR and CDR2 is FQNEAQ in the germline V gene (reference sequence). V dropped 4 bases and J dropped 7 bases, with 12 bases sitting between them. This CDR3 is 13 amino acids long. The DNA of the CDR3 is TGTGCCAGCAGCTCCTATGATGCGTATACGCAGTATTTT. Encoded protein: CASSSYDAYTQYF. Full variable domain (outside the CDR3, taken from reference TRBV7-9 and TRBJ2-3): DTGVSQNPRHKITKRGQNVTFRCDPISEHNRLYWYRQTLGQGPEFLTYFQNEAQLEKSRLLSDRFSAERPKGSFSTLEIQRTEQGDSAMYLCASSSYDAYTQYFGPGTRLTVL.

The gene calls are TRBV27 and TRBJ2-1; D possibly corresponds to TRBD2 (5 bases). Germline V gives CDR1 MNHEY, CDR2 SMNVEV (reference sequence). The CDR3 is made up of 17 amino acids. V gave up 5 bases and J gave up 1 base, with 18 bases separating them. The CDR3 spells CASSPKLVLGSYNEQFF. CDR3 nucleotides: TGTGCCAGCAGTCCGAAACTAGTATTGGGTTCCTACAATGAGCAGTTCTTC.